Listed below are T cell receptor beta chains from one sample, sequenced in a study of blood T cell repertoires in COVID-19. The method was immunoSEQ multiplex PCR; TCRdb's version includes in-frame clones alone and lacks a portion of them. Of almost 200,000 clones in the sample, 86% were seen once. The specimen sequenced was peripheral blood. These receptors all come from a woman in her sixties or seventies with acute or convalescent COVID-19. CDR3s include the opening cysteine and the closing phenylalanine or tryptophan. The D gene is left open where the match is weak. Expanded clones get a size class; other rows say once, few or many, or leave the size out.

CDR3,DNA,D,J,V,size
CASSPGQGRVAFF,TGTGCCAGCAGTCCCGGACAGGGGCGGGTAGCTTTCTTT,TRBD1,TRBJ1-1,TRBV6-5,-
CASSSFGAPLHF,TGTGCCAGCAGTTCCTTTGGAGCACCCCTCCACTTT,-,TRBJ1-6,TRBV12-3/TRBV12-4,-
CASRPREKGEQYF,TGTGCCAGCAGGCCGCGGGAAAAGGGAGAGCAGTACTTC,-,TRBJ2-7,TRBV6-6,-
CASSTGTPTYEQYF,TGTGCCAGCAGCACCGGGACACCGACCTACGAGCAGTACTTC,-,TRBJ2-7,TRBV11-3,-
CASSPGGERNTEAFF,TGCGCCAGCAGTCCCGGGGGTGAAAGGAACACTGAAGCTTTCTTT,-,TRBJ1-1,TRBV5-1,-
CASTSRGGYTEAFF,TGTGCCAGCACCTCCCGGGGAGGGTACACTGAAGCTTTCTTT,-,TRBJ1-1,TRBV6-1,once
CASRDSFLNTEAFF,TGCGCCAGCCGGGACAGCTTCTTGAACACTGAAGCTTTCTTT,TRBD1,TRBJ1-1,TRBV5-1,-
CASRLGAGKSNEQFF,TGCGCCAGCAGATTGGGGGCGGGAAAGAGCAATGAGCAGTTCTTC,-,TRBJ2-1,TRBV5-1,once
CASSPRTSGGEQFF,TGTGCCAGCAGCCCGCGGACTAGCGGGGGGGAGCAGTTCTTC,TRBD2,TRBJ2-1,TRBV7-3,-
CASSLSPGASEAFF,TGTGCCAGCAGTTTATCACCAGGGGCCTCTGAAGCTTTCTTT,-,TRBJ1-1,TRBV27,-
CASSWSGTGELFF,TGCGCCAGCAGCTGGTCCGGCACCGGGGAGCTGTTTTTT,-,TRBJ2-2,TRBV5-1,-
CASSQDSGTGVGKLFF,TGTGCCAGCAGCCAAGATAGCGGGACAGGGGTCGGAAAACTGTTTTTT,TRBD1,TRBJ1-4,TRBV3-1/TRBV3-2,-
CASSNPGQGGTEAFF,TGTGCCAGCAGCAACCCGGGACAGGGGGGCACTGAAGCTTTCTTT,TRBD1,TRBJ1-1,TRBV6-6,-
CASSGGAGGGSTDTQYF,TGTGCCAGCAGCGGCGGGGCGGGCGGGGGAAGCACAGATACGCAGTATTTT,TRBD2,TRBJ2-3,TRBV9,-
CASSLGQASGELFF,TGTGCCAGCAGTTTGGGACAGGCCTCCGGGGAGCTGTTTTTT,TRBD1,TRBJ2-2,TRBV6-5,once
CASSEAGGGNQPQHF,TGTGCCAGCAGTGAAGCAGGGGGCGGCAATCAGCCCCAGCATTTT,TRBD1,TRBJ1-5,TRBV6-1,-
CASSSPGQGSSYTF,TGTGCCAGCAGCTCCCCGGGACAGGGATCGAGCTACACCTTC,TRBD1,TRBJ1-2,TRBV5-5,-
CASGDRRLSGNTIYF,TGTGCCAGTGGGGACAGACGACTCTCTGGAAACACCATATATTTT,TRBD1,TRBJ1-3,TRBV19,-
CASSLPPSSYEQYF,TGTGCCAGCAGCTTACCCCCGAGCTCCTACGAGCAGTACTTC,-,TRBJ2-7,TRBV11-2,-
CASSPDRSTYEQYF,TGTGCCAGCAGCCCGGACAGGTCTACCTACGAGCAGTACTTC,TRBD1,TRBJ2-7,TRBV13,-
CASSLSTGGNSPLHF,TGTGCCAGCAGTTTATCCACGGGGGGGAATTCACCCCTCCACTTT,-,TRBJ1-6,TRBV27,few
CATSSIPGGEAFF,TGTGCCACCAGCTCCATACCGGGTGGTGAAGCTTTCTTT,-,TRBJ1-1,TRBV15,-
CASSLGVGEQYF,TGTGCCAGCAGCCTAGGGGTGGGGGAGCAGTACTTC,-,TRBJ2-7,TRBV5-5,-
CASSSGRHTDTQYF,TGTGCCAGTAGCAGCGGGAGGCATACAGATACGCAGTATTTT,TRBD2,TRBJ2-3,TRBV19,-
CASSLGLMNTEAFF,TGCGCCAGCAGCTTGGGACTCATGAACACTGAAGCTTTCTTT,-,TRBJ1-1,TRBV5-1,-
CASGETASGNTIYF,TGTGCCAGCGGAGAGACGGCCTCTGGAAACACCATATATTTT,-,TRBJ1-3,TRBV28,-
CASRGGGGPDTQYF,TGTGCCAGTAGAGGAGGGGGGGGCCCAGATACGCAGTATTTT,-,TRBJ2-3,TRBV7-6,-
CASSPGTGNRAELFF,TGTGCCAGCAGCCCCGGGACAGGGAATCGCGCGGAGCTGTTTTTT,TRBD1,TRBJ2-2,TRBV6-5,once
CASSRGTPGRGYTF,TGCGCCAGCAGTCGAGGGACACCCGGAAGGGGCTACACCTTC,-,TRBJ1-2,TRBV23-1,-
CASALDSLGTGELFF,TGCGCCAGCGCCTTGGACAGTCTGGGCACCGGGGAGCTGTTTTTT,-,TRBJ2-2,TRBV5-1,-
CASSVVGAETQYF,TGTGCCAGCAGCGTAGTGGGCGCAGAGACCCAGTACTTC,-,TRBJ2-5,TRBV9,-
CASSFGQNYGYTF,TGTGCCAGCAGTTTTGGACAGAACTATGGCTACACCTTC,-,TRBJ1-2,TRBV27,-
CASSQGAGRAGELFF,TGCGCCAGCAGCCAAGGGGCAGGGAGGGCCGGGGAGCTGTTTTTT,TRBD2,TRBJ2-2,TRBV4-1,few
CASSLSSTGELFF,TGTGCCAGCAGTTTAAGTAGCACCGGGGAGCTGTTTTTT,-,TRBJ2-2,TRBV28,-
CASSLQGRNTGELFF,TGTGCCAGCAGCTTACAGGGTAGGAACACCGGGGAGCTGTTTTTT,-,TRBJ2-2,TRBV7-2,-
CASRDRASAYEQYF,TGTGCCAGTAGGGACAGGGCCTCGGCCTACGAGCAGTACTTC,TRBD1,TRBJ2-7,TRBV19,-
CASSVRGTEAFF,TGTGCCAGCAGTGTTCGGGGTACTGAAGCTTTCTTT,-,TRBJ1-1,TRBV2,-
CASSLEPGGGSEAFF,TGTGCCAGCAGCTTGGAGCCAGGGGGTGGGTCTGAAGCTTTCTTT,TRBD1,TRBJ1-1,TRBV5-4,-
CASSVTGNQPSYEQYF,TGTGCCAGTAGTGTGACAGGCAATCAACCCTCCTACGAGCAGTACTTC,-,TRBJ2-7,TRBV19,-
CASSQVGRVGGYTF,TGTGCCAGCAGCCAAGTGGGCAGGGTAGGAGGCTACACCTTC,-,TRBJ1-2,TRBV3-1/TRBV3-2,-
CASSLGTSGSTEQFF,TGTGCCAGCAGCTTAGGGACTAGCGGGAGTACTGAGCAGTTCTTC,TRBD2,TRBJ2-1,TRBV7-3,-
CASSVTGRQPQHF,TGTGCCAGCAGCGTGACAGGGCGTCAGCCCCAGCATTTT,TRBD1,TRBJ1-5,TRBV5-5,-
CASSSGTGTFPQHF,TGTGCCAGCAGCTCCGGGACAGGGACGTTTCCCCAGCATTTT,TRBD1,TRBJ1-5,TRBV28,-
CASSLVRGTEAFF,TGTGCCAGCAGCTTAGTTAGGGGCACTGAAGCTTTCTTT,-,TRBJ1-1,TRBV7-2,-
CASSQTSGGAQTQYF,TGTGCCAGCAGCCAGACTAGCGGGGGGGCGCAGACCCAGTACTTC,TRBD2,TRBJ2-5,TRBV3-1/TRBV3-2,-
CATTDRMDIQYF,TGTGCCACCACGGACAGGATGGACATTCAGTACTTC,TRBD1,TRBJ2-4,TRBV19,few
CASRLGGTYEQYF,TGCGCCAGCAGACTAGGAGGAACCTACGAGCAGTACTTC,-,TRBJ2-7,TRBV23-1,-
CASSYGSQRHGNTIYF,TGTGCCAGCAGTTACGGTAGCCAGCGTCATGGAAACACCATATATTTT,-,TRBJ1-3,TRBV6-5,-
CASSLNPGAGGLSEQFF,TGTGCCAGCAGCCTCAATCCGGGGGCGGGAGGGCTGTCTGAGCAGTTCTTC,TRBD2,TRBJ2-1,TRBV3-1/TRBV3-2,-
CASIADRGRIGELFF,TGTGCCAGCATTGCGGACAGGGGGCGGATCGGGGAGCTGTTTTTT,TRBD1,TRBJ2-2,TRBV6-5,-
CASSPGLAGGRGELFF,TGTGCCAGCAGTCCGGGACTAGCGGGAGGGCGTGGGGAGCTGTTTTTT,TRBD2,TRBJ2-2,TRBV28,-
CASSLPRVNSPLHF,TGTGCCAGCAGCCTCCCGAGGGTGAATTCACCCCTCCACTTT,-,TRBJ1-6,TRBV28,-
CASRGRRVSGQDREKLFF,TGTGCCAGCAGGGGCCGGCGGGTTTCGGGACAGGACCGTGAAAAACTGTTTTTT,TRBD1,TRBJ1-4,TRBV28,-
CASSLEPTGSNQPQHF,TGCGCCAGCAGTCTGGAGCCGACAGGGAGCAATCAGCCCCAGCATTTT,TRBD1,TRBJ1-5,TRBV5-1,once
CASSVAGGPVGELFF,TGTGCCAGCAGCGTAGCGGGAGGGCCGGTCGGGGAGCTGTTTTTT,TRBD2,TRBJ2-2,TRBV2,-
CASSRRVMNTEAFF,TGTGCCAGCAGTAGACGGGTCATGAACACTGAAGCTTTCTTT,-,TRBJ1-1,TRBV3-1/TRBV3-2,-
CASSLDRNTEAFF,TGTGCCAGCTCACTCGACAGGAACACTGAAGCTTTCTTT,-,TRBJ1-1,TRBV18,-
CASRAAGTGVEGYTF,TGTGCCAGCCGAGCAGCCGGGACAGGGGTGGAAGGCTACACCTTC,TRBD1,TRBJ1-2,TRBV6-6,-
CASRPDRGIGNQPQHF,TGTGCCAGCAGACCGGACAGGGGAATAGGGAATCAGCCCCAGCATTTT,TRBD1,TRBJ1-5,TRBV7-2,-
CSVEDHGGEKLFF,TGCAGCGTTGAAGATCATGGGGGGGAAAAACTGTTTTTT,-,TRBJ1-4,TRBV29-1,-